These T cell receptor beta chains were read from a single sample in a study of Graves' ophthalmopathy and Graves' hyperthyroidism. One entry per CDR3 protein, called by TCRdb with MiXCR from the multiplex PCR reads. Of 170,000 or so distinct CDR3 sequences in the sample, 39% were seen once. Sequenced material: peripheral blood. The receptors originated from a man in his thirties or forties with Graves' ophthalmopathy. Both conserved end residues are part of each CDR3. The D gene is left open where the match is weak. The listing skips clone size in some rows; elsewhere it reads once, few, many or a size class.

NA	many	TRBV29-1	TRBJ1-1	TGCAGCGTTGAAGATAGGTCCCGGTATGCTTTCTTT	CSVEDRSRYAFF
TRBD1	many	TRBV28	TRBJ2-5	TGTGCCAGCAGCTCTACACAGGGGGCGCGAGAGACCCAGTACTTC	CASSSTQGARETQYF
TRBD2	many	TRBV12-3/TRBV12-4	TRBJ2-7	TGTGCCAGCAGGCTCGGACTAGCGGGAGAGTACGAGCAGTACTTC	CASRLGLAGEYEQYF
NA	once	TRBV7-2	TRBJ2-2	TGTGCCAGCAGCTCTCTAGGTAACACCGGAGAGCTGTTTTTT	CASSSLGNTGELFF
NA	NA	TRBV19	TRBJ2-7	TGTGCCAGTAGTCGGACTGGAAGATCCTACGAGCAGTACTTC	CASSRTGRSYEQYF
NA	NA	TRBV28	TRBJ1-5	TGTGCCAGCAGTTTTCTGTGGGCAATGTCCCGGGGGACTCAGCCCCAGCATTTT	CASSFLWAMSRGTQPQHF
NA	NA	TRBV2	TRBJ1-1	TGTGCCAGCAGTTGGATGGCCACTGAAGCTTTCTTT	CASSWMATEAFF
TRBD1	many	TRBV10-2	TRBJ2-7	TGCGCCAGCTTACCAGGTCGGGACAGGGTGGGAGAGCAGTACTTC	CASLPGRDRVGEQYF
NA	NA	TRBV2	TRBJ1-6	TGTGCCAGCAGTGCACAGCACGCCTCACCCCTCCACTTT	CASSAQHASPLHF
NA	NA	TRBV7-2	TRBJ1-2	TGTGCCAGCAGCTCCAACTCTGGGGACTATGGCTACACCTTC	CASSSNSGDYGYTF
NA	NA	TRBV2	TRBJ1-2	TGTGCCAGCAGTGAAAGGTTTCAGGGACCCTATGGCTACACCTTC	CASSERFQGPYGYTF
NA	many	TRBV28	TRBJ1-3	TGTGCCAGCAGCGCCGTGGGGACTGGAAACACCATATATTTT	CASSAVGTGNTIYF
TRBD1	NA	TRBV6-5	TRBJ2-7	TGTGCCAGCAGTTACTTCCAGGGGGACACCTACGAGCAGTACTTC	CASSYFQGDTYEQYF
NA	many	TRBV3-1	TRBJ1-1	TGTGCCAGCAGCCAAGAACCTAAGATTATGAACACTGAAGCTTTCTTT	CASSQEPKIMNTEAFF
NA	few	TRBV6-1	TRBJ2-7	TGTGCCAGCAGTGAAAGTAGGTGGGGGTACGAGCAGTACTTC	CASSESRWGYEQYF
NA	many	TRBV24-1	TRBJ2-4	TGTGCCACCACCCCTCACAAGGGGACCAAAAACATTCAGTACTTC	CATTPHKGTKNIQYF
TRBD1	NA	TRBV12-3/TRBV12-4	TRBJ2-7	TGTGCCAGCAGTGGGACAGACGAGCAGTACTTC	CASSGTDEQYF
NA	NA	TRBV5-4	TRBJ2-6	TGTGCCAGCAGCTTAAAAGCTGTGGGGACTGGGGCCAACGTCCTGACTTTC	CASSLKAVGTGANVLTF
TRBD1	NA	TRBV12-3/TRBV12-4	TRBJ1-2	TGTGCCAGCAGACAGGGGCGGAGGGGCTACACCTTC	CASRQGRRGYTF
TRBD2	few	TRBV6-1	TRBJ2-5	TGTGCCAGCAGTGAAGCGCTCGTGACAGCGGGGAAAGAGACCCAGTACTTC	CASSEALVTAGKETQYF
TRBD2	many	TRBV7-2	TRBJ2-7	TGTGCCAGCAGCTTTAGGAGCGGGGGTATCTACGAGCAGTACTTC	CASSFRSGGIYEQYF
TRBD2	few	TRBV7-2	TRBJ2-5	TGTGCCAGCAGCCGGGATGGGACTACCCAAGAGACCCAGTACTTC	CASSRDGTTQETQYF
TRBD1	NA	TRBV5-1	TRBJ2-7	TGCGCCAGCAGCTTCCTCCCGGGACAGGGTTACGAGCAGTACTTC	CASSFLPGQGYEQYF
NA	NA	TRBV30	TRBJ2-7	TGTGCCTGGAGTGTACGGGTCGAGCAGTACTTC	CAWSVRVEQYF
TRBD1	few	TRBV28	TRBJ1-6	TGTGCCAGCAGTGGTTGGACAGGGCTTCCCTATAATTCACCCCTCCACTTT	CASSGWTGLPYNSPLHF
TRBD1	many	TRBV6-1	TRBJ2-5	TGTGCCACCGAGGAGGGGACAGGGTGGAAGACCCAGTACTTC	CATEEGTGWKTQYF
NA	many	TRBV27	TRBJ2-3	TGTGCCAGCGGTACCAGGGGACGAAGCACAGATACGCAGTATTTT	CASGTRGRSTDTQYF
TRBD1	NA	TRBV30	TRBJ1-1	TGTGCCTGGAGTGGGGGACAGGGGGCGGATGAAGCTTTCTTT	CAWSGGQGADEAFF
NA	NA	TRBV6-2/TRBV6-3	TRBJ2-5	TGTGCCAGCAGATATGACCTAGAGACCCAGTACTTC	CASRYDLETQYF